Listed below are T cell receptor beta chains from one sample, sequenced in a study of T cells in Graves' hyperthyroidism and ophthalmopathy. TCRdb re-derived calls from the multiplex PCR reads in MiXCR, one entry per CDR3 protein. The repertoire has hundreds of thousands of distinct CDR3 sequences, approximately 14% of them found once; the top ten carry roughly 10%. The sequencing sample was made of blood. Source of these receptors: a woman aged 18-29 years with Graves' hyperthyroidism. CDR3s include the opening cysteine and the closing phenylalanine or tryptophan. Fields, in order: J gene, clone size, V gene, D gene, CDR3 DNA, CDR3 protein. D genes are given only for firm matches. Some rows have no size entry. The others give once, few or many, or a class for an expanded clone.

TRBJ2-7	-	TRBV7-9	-	TGTGCCTGCAGCTTAGAGACAGGCTCCTACAATGAGCAGTACTTC	CACSLETGSYNEQYF
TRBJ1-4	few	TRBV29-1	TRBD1	TGCAGCGTGCCCGGACAGGGTAATGAAAAACTGTTTTTT	CSVPGQGNEKLFF
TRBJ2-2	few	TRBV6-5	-	TGTGCCAGCAGTTACTCGAACGCCCACACCGGGGAGCTGTTTTTT	CASSYSNAHTGELFF
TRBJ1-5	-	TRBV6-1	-	TGTGCCAGCAGTGAAGATTGGGAGGTCCGACAGGACACAGATACGCAGCATTTT	CASSEDWEVRQDTDTQHF
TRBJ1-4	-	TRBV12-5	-	TGTGCCCGAAGGTCGGAAAAACTGTTTTTT	CARRSEKLFF
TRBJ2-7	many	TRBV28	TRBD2	TGTGCCAGCAGTTTACGGACTAGCGGGATCTACGAGCAGTACTTC	CASSLRTSGIYEQYF
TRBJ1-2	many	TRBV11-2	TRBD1	TGTGCCAGCAGCTTATTTGGCGCCAGGGGGGACTATGGCTACACCTTC	CASSLFGARGDYGYTF
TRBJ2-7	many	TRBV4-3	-	TGCGCCAGCAGCCCGACAGGGAGCGGGGAGCAGTACTTC	CASSPTGSGEQYF
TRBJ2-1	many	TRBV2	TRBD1	TGTGCCGTCGGGGACAGGGGCTTATACAATGAGCAGTTCTTC	CAVGDRGLYNEQFF
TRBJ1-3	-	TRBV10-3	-	TGTGCCATCAGCCCAGGCGGGGGGCTCTATGGAAACACCATATATTTT	CAISPGGGLYGNTIYF
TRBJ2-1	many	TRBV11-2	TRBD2	TGTGCCAGCAGCTTAGATCTAGCGGGGGTGTACAATGAGCAGTTCTTC	CASSLDLAGVYNEQFF
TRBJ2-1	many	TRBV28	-	TGTGCCAGCAGTATCCCCCCTGGGCGGGCGACCTACAATGAGCAGTTCTTC	CASSIPPGRATYNEQFF
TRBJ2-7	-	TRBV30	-	TGTGCCTGGAGTGTTGGACGGGCCTACGAGCAGTACTTC	CAWSVGRAYEQYF
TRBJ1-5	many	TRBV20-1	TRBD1	TGCAGTGCCACCGGGACAGGAGATCAGCCCCAGCATTTT	CSATGTGDQPQHF
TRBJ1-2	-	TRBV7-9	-	TGTGCCAGCAGCTTAGTCGATGACAGCTACTATGGCTACACCTTC	CASSLVDDSYYGYTF
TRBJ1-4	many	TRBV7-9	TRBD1	TGTGCCAGCAGCCCGGACAGGGCGGTTGAAAAACTGTTTTTT	CASSPDRAVEKLFF
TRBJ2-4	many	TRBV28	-	TGTGCCAGCAGTTTATCTCTCTTGTCGGGTCTCAAAAACATTCAGTACTTC	CASSLSLLSGLKNIQYF
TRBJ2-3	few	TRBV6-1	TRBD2	TGTGCCAGCAGCCTCCTAGCGGGAGGGCGGGGTTCAGATACGCAGTATTTT	CASSLLAGGRGSDTQYF
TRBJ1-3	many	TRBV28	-	TGTGCCAGCAGTTTTCGAGGTTCTGGAAACACCATATATTTT	CASSFRGSGNTIYF
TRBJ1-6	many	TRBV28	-	TGTGCCAGCAGTTTATTAACCTTGGGAGTCTCCAATTCACCCCTCCACTTT	CASSLLTLGVSNSPLHF
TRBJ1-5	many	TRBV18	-	TGTGCCAGCTCATCAACAACAGGGAGCAATCAGCCCCAGCATTTT	CASSSTTGSNQPQHF
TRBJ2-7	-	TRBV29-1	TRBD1	TGCAGCGTAAGGGGACAGGGGTTGCACGAGCAGTACTTC	CSVRGQGLHEQYF
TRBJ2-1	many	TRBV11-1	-	TGTGCCAGCAGTTCCCATCATGGAAGTGATGAGCAGTTCTTC	CASSSHHGSDEQFF
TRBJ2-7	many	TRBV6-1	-	TGTGCCAGCAGGGTGAGAGGTACAGGGTGGTCCTACGAGCAGTACTTC	CASRVRGTGWSYEQYF
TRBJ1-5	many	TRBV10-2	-	TGCGCCAGCAGTGAGTCGTCGGGTAGCAATCAGCCCCAGCATTTT	CASSESSGSNQPQHF
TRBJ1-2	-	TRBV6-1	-	TGTGCCAGCAGAGGGGACACCCAGTCTGGCTACACCTTC	CASRGDTQSGYTF
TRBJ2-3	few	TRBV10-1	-	TGCGCCAGCAGTTTTTCGGGACCCACAGATACGCAGTATTTT	CASSFSGPTDTQYF
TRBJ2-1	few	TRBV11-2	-	TGTGCCAGCAGCACCGCCAGAGGAACCTCCTACAATGGGCAGTTCTTC	CASSTARGTSYNGQFF
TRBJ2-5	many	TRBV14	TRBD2	TGTGCCAGCAGCCACCCAGGGACTACCCAAGAGACCCAGTACTTC	CASSHPGTTQETQYF
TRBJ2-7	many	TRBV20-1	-	TGCAGTGCTAGAGACGAAACCTACGAGCAGTACTTC	CSARDETYEQYF
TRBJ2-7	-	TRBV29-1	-	TGCAGCGTTATTGAGGGGGACTCCTACGAGCAGTACTTC	CSVIEGDSYEQYF
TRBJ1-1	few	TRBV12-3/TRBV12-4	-	TGTGCCAGCAGTTTACAGGCATGGACTGAAGCTTTCTTT	CASSLQAWTEAFF
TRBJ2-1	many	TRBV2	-	TGTGCCAGCAAGGACAGCTCCTACAATGAGCAGTTCTTC	CASKDSSYNEQFF